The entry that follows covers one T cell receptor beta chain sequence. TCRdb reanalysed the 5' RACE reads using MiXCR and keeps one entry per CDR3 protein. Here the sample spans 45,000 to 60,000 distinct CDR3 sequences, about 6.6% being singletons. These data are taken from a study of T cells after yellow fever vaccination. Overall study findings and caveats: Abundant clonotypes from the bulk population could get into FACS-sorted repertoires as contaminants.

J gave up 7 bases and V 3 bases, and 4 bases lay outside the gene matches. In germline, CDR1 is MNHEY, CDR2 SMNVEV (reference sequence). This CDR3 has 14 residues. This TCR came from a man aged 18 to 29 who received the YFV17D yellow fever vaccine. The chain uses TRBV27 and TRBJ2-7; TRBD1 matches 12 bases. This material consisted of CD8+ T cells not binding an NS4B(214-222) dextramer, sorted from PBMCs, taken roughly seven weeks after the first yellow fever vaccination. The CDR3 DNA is TGTGCCAGCAGTTTTGGGACAGGGGGCTGGGAGCAGTACTTC. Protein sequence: CASSFGTGGWEQYF.